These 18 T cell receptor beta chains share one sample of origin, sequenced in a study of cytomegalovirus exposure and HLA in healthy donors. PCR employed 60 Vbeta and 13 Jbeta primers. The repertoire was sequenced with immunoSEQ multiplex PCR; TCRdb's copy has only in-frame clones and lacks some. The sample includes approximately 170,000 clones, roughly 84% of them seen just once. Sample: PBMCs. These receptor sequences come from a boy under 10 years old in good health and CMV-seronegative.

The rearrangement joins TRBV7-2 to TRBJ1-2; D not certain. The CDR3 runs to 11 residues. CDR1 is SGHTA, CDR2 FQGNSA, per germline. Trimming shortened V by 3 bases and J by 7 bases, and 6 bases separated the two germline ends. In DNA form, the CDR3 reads TGTGCCAGCAGCTTGGCTTCTGGCTACACCTTC. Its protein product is CASSLASGYTF.

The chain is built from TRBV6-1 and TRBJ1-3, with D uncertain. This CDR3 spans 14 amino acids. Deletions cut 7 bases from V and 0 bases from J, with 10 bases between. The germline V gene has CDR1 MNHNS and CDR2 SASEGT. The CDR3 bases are TGTGCCAGCAAGATCACAGCCTCTGGAAACACCATATATTTT. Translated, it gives CASKITASGNTIYF.

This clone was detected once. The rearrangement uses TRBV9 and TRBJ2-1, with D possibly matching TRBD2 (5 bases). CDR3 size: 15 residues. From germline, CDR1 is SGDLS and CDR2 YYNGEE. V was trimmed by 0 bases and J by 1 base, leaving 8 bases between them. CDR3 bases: TGTGCCAGCAGCGTAGAAGCGGTTTCCTACAATGAGCAGTTCTTC. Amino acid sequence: CASSVEAVSYNEQFF.

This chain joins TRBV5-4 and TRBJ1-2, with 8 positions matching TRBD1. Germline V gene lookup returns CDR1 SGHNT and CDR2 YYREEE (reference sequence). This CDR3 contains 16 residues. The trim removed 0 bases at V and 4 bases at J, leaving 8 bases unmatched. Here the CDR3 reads CASSLGAGGVIYGYTF. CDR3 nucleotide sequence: TGTGCCAGCAGCTTGGGAGCAGGGGGCGTCATCTATGGCTACACCTTC. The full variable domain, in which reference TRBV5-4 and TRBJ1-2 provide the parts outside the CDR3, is ETGVTQSPTHLIKTRGQQVTLRCSSQSGHNTVSWYQQALGQGPQFIFQYYREEENGRGNFPPRFSGLQFPNYSSELNVNALELDDSALYLCASSLGAGGVIYGYTFGSGTRLTVV.

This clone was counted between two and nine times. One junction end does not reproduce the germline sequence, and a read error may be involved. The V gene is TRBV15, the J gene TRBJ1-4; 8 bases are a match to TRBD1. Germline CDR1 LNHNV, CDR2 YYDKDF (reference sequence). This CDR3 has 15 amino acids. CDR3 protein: CATSGDQGAREKLFF. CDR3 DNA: TGTGCCACCAGCGGAGACCAGGGGGCGCGCGAAAAACTGTTTTTT.

In nucleotides, the CDR3 is TGCGCCAGTTTCGGACTAGCGGGGAACACCGGGGAGCTGTTTTTT. It specifies CASFGLAGNTGELFF. This sequence joins TRBV5-1 and TRBJ1-3, with 11 positions matching TRBD2. The J call may not be correct, given that the DNA end is closer to TRBJ2-2. Germline CDR1 SGHRS, CDR2 YFSETQ. The CDR3 totals 15 residues.

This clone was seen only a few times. The CDR3 loop is CASSQLRQGNTEAFF. CDR3 nucleotides: TGCGCCAGCAGCCAACTACGACAGGGGAACACTGAAGCTTTCTTT. This rearrangement joins TRBV4-1 to TRBJ1-1; 7 positions agree with TRBD1. Trimming removed 2 bases from V and 1 base from J; junction bases left unmatched: 4. The CDR3 consists of 15 residues. CDR1 and CDR2 (germline): MGHRA, YSYEKL.

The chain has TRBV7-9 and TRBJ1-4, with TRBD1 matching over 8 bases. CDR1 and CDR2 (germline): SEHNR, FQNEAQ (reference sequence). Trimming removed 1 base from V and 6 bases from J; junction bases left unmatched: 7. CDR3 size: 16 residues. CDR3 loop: CASSLGVGQGYEKLFF. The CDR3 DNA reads TGTGCCAGCAGCTTAGGAGTAGGACAGGGATATGAAAAACTGTTTTTT.

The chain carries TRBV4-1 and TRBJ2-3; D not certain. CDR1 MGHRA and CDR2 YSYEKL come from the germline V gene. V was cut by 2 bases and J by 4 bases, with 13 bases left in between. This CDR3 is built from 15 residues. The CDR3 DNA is TGCGCCAGCAGCCAAACCTTACTCGCGCCAGATACGCAGTATTTT. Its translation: CASSQTLLAPDTQYF.

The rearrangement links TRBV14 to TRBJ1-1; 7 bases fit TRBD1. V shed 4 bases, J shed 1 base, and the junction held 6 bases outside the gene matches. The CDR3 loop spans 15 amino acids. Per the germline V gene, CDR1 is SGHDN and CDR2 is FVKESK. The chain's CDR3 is CASSLRTGGNTEAFF. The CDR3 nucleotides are TGTGCCAGCAGCCTCAGGACAGGCGGGAACACTGAAGCTTTCTTT. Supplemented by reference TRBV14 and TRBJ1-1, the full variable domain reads EAGVTQFPSHSVIEKGQTVTLRCDPISGHDNLYWYRRVMGKEIKFLLHFVKESKQDESGMPNNRFLAERTGGTYSTLKVQPAELEDSGVYFCASSLRTGGNTEAFFGQGTRLTVV.

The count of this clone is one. Written as DNA, the CDR3 is TGTGCCAGCAGGAATGACAGGGGGCTCACTGAAGCTTTCTTT. Amino acid sequence: CASRNDRGLTEAFF. This chain uses TRBV25-1 with TRBJ1-1; 10 bases line up with TRBD1. Germline CDR1 and CDR2: MGHDK and SYGVNS. The V and J ends lost 6 bases and 4 bases, in that order; junction bases with no gene match: 5. The CDR3 loop spans 14 amino acids.

The CDR3: CASSPRVPNEKLFF. For the CDR3, the DNA is TGTGCCAGCAGTCCCAGGGTTCCCAATGAAAAACTGTTTTTT. The chain joins TRBV27 to TRBJ1-4; D possibly corresponds to TRBD1 (5 bases). The V end lost 5 bases, the J end lost 5 bases, and 12 bases lay between the germline ends. The CDR3 has 14 residues. Germline V gene sequence: CDR1 MNHEY, CDR2 SMNVEV (reference sequence).

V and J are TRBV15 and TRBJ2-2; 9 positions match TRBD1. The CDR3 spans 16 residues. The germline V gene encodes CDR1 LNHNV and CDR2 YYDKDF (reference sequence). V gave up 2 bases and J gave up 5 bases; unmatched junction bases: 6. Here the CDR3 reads CATSRYGTGKTGELFF. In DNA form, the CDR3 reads TGTGCCACCAGCAGATACGGGACAGGGAAAACCGGGGAGCTGTTTTTT.

The CDR3 nucleotides are TGTGCCAGCAGTTACTCATCGAGGGGGGAGCTGTTTTTT. Protein: CASSYSSRGELFF. The chain links TRBV6-5 to TRBJ2-2, with D unresolved. The CDR3 length is 13 residues. CDR1 is MNHEY, CDR2 SVGAGI, per germline. Trimming took 0 bases from V and 8 from J, leaving 7 bases between them.

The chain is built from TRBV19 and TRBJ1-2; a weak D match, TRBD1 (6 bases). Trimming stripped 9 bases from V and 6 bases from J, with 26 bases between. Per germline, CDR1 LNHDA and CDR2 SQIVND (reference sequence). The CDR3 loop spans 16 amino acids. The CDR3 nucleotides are TGTGCCAGCAGTGACCCCCGGGGGGCTGGTTGGAATGGCTACACCTTC. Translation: CASSDPRGAGWNGYTF.

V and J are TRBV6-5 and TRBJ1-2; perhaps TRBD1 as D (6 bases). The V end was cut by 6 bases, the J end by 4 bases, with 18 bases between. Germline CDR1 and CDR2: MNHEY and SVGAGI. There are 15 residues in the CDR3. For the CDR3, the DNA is TGTGCCAGCAGCCCTCACAGGGACGGTTTCTATGGCTACACCTTC. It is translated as CASSPHRDGFYGYTF.

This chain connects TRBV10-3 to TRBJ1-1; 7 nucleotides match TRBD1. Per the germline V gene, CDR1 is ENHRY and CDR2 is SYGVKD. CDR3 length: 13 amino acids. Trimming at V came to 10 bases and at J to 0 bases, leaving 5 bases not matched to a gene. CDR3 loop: CATGTEMNTEAFF. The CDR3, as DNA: TGTGCCACAGGGACAGAGATGAACACTGAAGCTTTCTTT.

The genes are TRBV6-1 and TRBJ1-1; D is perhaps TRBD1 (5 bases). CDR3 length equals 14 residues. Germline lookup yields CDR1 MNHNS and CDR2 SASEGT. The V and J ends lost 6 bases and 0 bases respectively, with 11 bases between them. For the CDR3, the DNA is TGTGCCAGCAGCGGAAGGGGCTTGAACACTGAAGCTTTCTTT. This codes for CASSGRGLNTEAFF.